The rows below give T cell receptor beta chains drawn from one sample of a study of T cells in Graves' hyperthyroidism and ophthalmopathy. TCRdb recomputed calls from the multiplex PCR reads with MiXCR, one row per CDR3 protein. The sample records 300,000 to 450,000 distinct CDR3 sequences, about 14% being singletons. Sequenced material: blood. These receptor sequences come from a woman aged 25 to 39 with Graves' ophthalmopathy. CDR3s include the opening cysteine and the closing phenylalanine or tryptophan. D genes are given only for firm matches. Some rows have no size entry. The others give once, few or many, or a class for an expanded clone.

TGTGCCAGCAGCTTAACGGCAGGGTCGGCGTACGAGCAGTACTTC,CASSLTAGSAYEQYF,TRBV7-6,many,TRBJ2-7,NA
TGTGCCAGCAGCTTGCCGGGGACAGGGGTTGAAAAACTGTTTTTT,CASSLPGTGVEKLFF,TRBV7-9,NA,TRBJ1-4,TRBD1
TGTGCCAGCAGCCAGGGATTCGGGGGGCCCGAGCAGTACTTC,CASSQGFGGPEQYF,TRBV11-2,many,TRBJ2-7,NA
TGTGCCAGCAGTTTTGAGCGCCGAACCGGGGAGCTGTTTTTT,CASSFERRTGELFF,TRBV12-3/TRBV12-4,many,TRBJ2-2,NA
TGTGCCAGCAGCTTATCGGGACAGAGTGCGTCCTACGAGCAGTACTTC,CASSLSGQSASYEQYF,TRBV7-2,many,TRBJ2-7,TRBD1
TGTGCCAGCCAACTCGACAGGGTGAGCAATGAGCAGTTCTTC,CASQLDRVSNEQFF,TRBV7-2,many,TRBJ2-1,TRBD1
TGTGCCAGCAGCTTAGGGGACAGTGCCTACGAGCAGTACTTC,CASSLGDSAYEQYF,TRBV11-2,many,TRBJ2-7,TRBD1
TGCAGTGCTAGAAATATCTTGTTCACAGATACGCAGTATTTT,CSARNILFTDTQYF,TRBV20-1,many,TRBJ2-3,NA
TGCAGTGCTAGAGATCGGGGAAAAGTCTGGACAGGGGACCCCTACAATGAGCAGTTCTTC,CSARDRGKVWTGDPYNEQFF,TRBV20-1,many,TRBJ2-1,TRBD1
TGTGCCAGCAGCTCCTCGTCGACCGAGCAGTACTTC,CASSSSSTEQYF,TRBV12-3/TRBV12-4,many,TRBJ2-7,NA
TGTGCCAGCAGTCCAACAGGGGCGGAGGGGGGTGGCTACACCTTC,CASSPTGAEGGGYTF,TRBV11-2,NA,TRBJ1-2,TRBD1
TGTGCCAGCAGCCGGGGACAGGGGGAAGAAAAACTGTTTTTT,CASSRGQGEEKLFF,TRBV11-2,few,TRBJ1-4,TRBD1
TGTGCCAGCAGCTGGGACAGGGCGAACGAGCAGTACTTC,CASSWDRANEQYF,TRBV5-4,few,TRBJ2-7,TRBD1
TGTGCCAGCAGTTTTAGTCCCAACTCTGGAAACACCATATATTTT,CASSFSPNSGNTIYF,TRBV12-3/TRBV12-4,many,TRBJ1-3,NA
TGTGCCAGCAGTGAAAACGTTCGAGATACGCAGTATTTT,CASSENVRDTQYF,TRBV2,many,TRBJ2-3,NA
TGTGCCAGCAGCGTAGCCAGGCAGTGTAGTGAAAAACTGTTTTTT,CASSVARQCSEKLFF,TRBV9,few,TRBJ1-4,NA
TGTGCCAGCAGAACCTCATCCACATACTACGAGCAGTACTTC,CASRTSSTYYEQYF,TRBV5-6,many,TRBJ2-7,NA
TGTGCCAGCAACGCAAGCCCCCGGGACAGGGACTCTCATGGCTACACCTTC,CASNASPRDRDSHGYTF,TRBV3-1,many,TRBJ1-2,TRBD1
TGTGCTAGCAGCCGAGGCTGGGGGACTAATGAAAAACTGTTTTTT,CASSRGWGTNEKLFF,TRBV7-7,many,TRBJ1-4,NA
TGTGCCAGCAAGGGGGCGGGACAAGAGACCCAGTACTTC,CASKGAGQETQYF,TRBV2,many,TRBJ2-5,NA
TGTGCCAGCAGTTCGGGACAGGCCAACTCTGGAAACACCATATATTTT,CASSSGQANSGNTIYF,TRBV12-3/TRBV12-4,many,TRBJ1-3,TRBD1
TGTGCCAGTAGTAAGACAGGACGCACAGATACGCAGTATTTT,CASSKTGRTDTQYF,TRBV19,few,TRBJ2-3,NA
TGTGCCAGCAGTTCTGTGCGCAATGAAGCTTTCTTT,CASSSVRNEAFF,TRBV6-5,NA,TRBJ1-1,NA
TGTGCCAGCAATGAGGGACGGACGATTTATGGCTACACCTTC,CASNEGRTIYGYTF,TRBV6-1,many,TRBJ1-2,NA
TGTGCCAGCACAGGGAAGTCGGGGGGAGACGGAAACACCATATATTTT,CASTGKSGGDGNTIYF,TRBV7-9,many,TRBJ1-3,NA
TGTGCCAGCAGCTCATTCGGACTAGCGGGAGGTGAGCAGTTCTTC,CASSSFGLAGGEQFF,TRBV7-8,NA,TRBJ2-1,TRBD2
TGTGCCAGCAGTTCCCGACAGGCCCCTAGTGAGCAGTTCTTC,CASSSRQAPSEQFF,TRBV12-3/TRBV12-4,many,TRBJ2-1,NA
TGTGCCAGCGGGTTGGATAGCAATCAGCCCCAGCATTTT,CASGLDSNQPQHF,TRBV9,many,TRBJ1-5,NA
TGCAGTGCTAGAGATGCCTCCGGGACAGGGCGTAAAGATACGCAGTATTTT,CSARDASGTGRKDTQYF,TRBV20-1,many,TRBJ2-3,TRBD1